The 17 T cell receptor beta chains below come from one sample, sequenced in a study of T cell responses to AZD1222 COVID-19 vaccine. The data were produced by immunoSEQ multiplex PCR, yet TCRdb's version contains in-frame clones alone and is incomplete. The sample has 85,000 to 130,000 clones; over 85% are singletons. Sequences were derived from peripheral blood, sampled on day 0 of AZD1222 vaccination. These receptor sequences come from an adult in good health.

This chain uses TRBV4-1 with TRBJ1-2; 7 bases map to TRBD1. This CDR3 is built from 15 residues. V gave up 4 bases and J gave up 0 bases; unmatched junction bases: 5. Germline V lookup: CDR1 MGHRA, CDR2 YSYEKL. CDR3 protein: CASSRGTATNYGYTF. The CDR3, as DNA: TGCGCCAGCAGCCGGGGGACAGCGACTAACTATGGCTACACCTTC.

This clone was observed a single time. CDR3 nucleotides: TGTGCCACCAGCAGAGATCGCCTGGACACCGGGGAGCTGTTTTTT. It specifies CATSRDRLDTGELFF. The chain recombines TRBV15 with TRBJ2-2, with D uncertain. The V and J ends lost 0 bases and 3 bases respectively, with 8 bases between them. The CDR3 covers 15 residues. Germline V gene lookup returns CDR1 LNHNV and CDR2 YYDKDF (reference sequence).

The V and J genes are TRBV29-1 and TRBJ2-2; D is possibly TRBD2 (6 bases). The germline V gene has CDR1 SQVTM and CDR2 ANQGSEA. This CDR3 has 15 residues. The V and J ends lost 4 bases and 3 bases respectively, with 15 bases between them. This CDR3 reads CSVVGGIVDTGELFF. Written as DNA, the CDR3 is TGCAGCGTTGTTGGGGGGATCGTGGACACCGGGGAGCTGTTTTTT.

This sequence joins TRBV28 and TRBJ2-5; D is perhaps TRBD1 or TRBD2 (5 bases each). V gave up 5 bases and J gave up 5 bases, with 15 bases separating them. Looked up from germline, CDR1 is MDHEN and CDR2 is SYDVKM. This CDR3 has 14 residues. The CDR3 coding sequence is TGTGCCAGCAGTCCCCGGGGCCAGGCGGAGACCCAGTACTTC. Protein: CASSPRGQAETQYF.

The chain uses TRBV5-8 and TRBJ2-7; the D gene could be TRBD1 or TRBD2 (6 bases each). The CDR3 length is 14 residues. Trimming stripped 4 bases from V and 5 bases from J, with 16 bases between. The V gene's germline CDR1 is SGHTS and CDR2 YDEGEE. The DNA for the CDR3 is TGTGCCAGCAGCCACTATTCCGGGGGCAACGAGCAGTACTTC. This translates into CASSHYSGGNEQYF.

The genes are TRBV6-5 and TRBJ2-7; 7 bases align to TRBD1. Trimming at V came to 8 bases and at J to 3 bases, leaving 4 bases not matched to a gene. The CDR3 consists of 12 residues. Germline V lookup: CDR1 MNHEY, CDR2 SVGAGI. The CDR3 nucleotides read TGTGCCAGCCGGACAGGTGGCTACGAGCAGTACTTC. Its protein product is CASRTGGYEQYF.

V gene TRBV7-9 combines with J gene TRBJ2-1; 7 nucleotides line up with TRBD2. The length of the CDR3 is 16 residues. The ends lost 1 base at V and 7 bases at J; junction bases unmatched: 10. The germline V gene has CDR1 SEHNR and CDR2 FQNEAQ (reference sequence). This CDR3 reads CASSLVVSGNVNEQFF. The CDR3 DNA reads as TGTGCCAGCAGCTTAGTCGTCAGCGGGAACGTTAATGAGCAGTTCTTC.

This clone came up a few times. This chain uses TRBV30 with TRBJ1-5; 10 bases agree with TRBD1. V lost 1 base and J lost 6; bases outside the gene matches: 0. Germline CDR1 GTSNPN, CDR2 SVGIG (reference sequence). This CDR3 is built from 13 residues. The CDR3, as DNA: TGTGCCTGGAGTGGGGACAGGGGTCAGCCCCAGCATTTT. Translating gives CAWSGDRGQPQHF.

The chain joins TRBV5-1 to TRBJ2-5, with 8 positions matching TRBD2. The CDR3 runs 15 residues. Germline CDR1 is SGHRS and CDR2 is YFSETQ. The J segment lost 3 bases and the V segment lost 5 bases, leaving 9 bases of the junction unmatched. For the CDR3, the DNA is TGCGCCAGCAGTTCAGTAGCGGGATATGAAGAGACCCAGTACTTC. This translates into CASSSVAGYEETQYF. Drawing the rest from reference TRBV5-1 and TRBJ2-5, the complete variable domain is KAGVTQTPRYLIKTRGQQVTLSCSPISGHRSVSWYQQTPGQGLQFLFEYFSETQRNKGNFPGRFSGRQFSNSRSEMNVSTLELGDSALYLCASSSVAGYEETQYFGPGTRLLVL.

This chain links TRBV24-1 with TRBJ2-7; D unresolved. The CDR3 length is 13 residues. With 4 bases removed from V and 2 bases from J, the gap between germline ends came to 8 bases. The germline CDR1 and CDR2 sequences are KGHDR and SFDVKD. CDR3 sequence: CATSEGATYEQYF. In DNA, the CDR3 is TGTGCCACCAGTGAAGGCGCCACCTACGAGCAGTACTTC.

A single count supports this clone. The V and J genes are TRBV5-1 and TRBJ1-3; D unresolved. The CDR3 has 16 residues. The ends were cut back, 3 bases at V and 2 bases at J, with 15 bases in the middle. Germline V CDR1 and CDR2: SGHRS, YFSETQ. CDR3 sequence reads: CASSSLGPKAGNTIYF. The CDR3 bases are TGCGCCAGCAGCTCACTGGGCCCAAAGGCTGGAAACACCATATATTTT.

This chain uses TRBV10-2 with TRBJ2-6; D is ambiguous. CDR3 length equals 15 residues. The V and J ends lost 8 bases and 0 bases respectively, with 11 bases between them. Germline V gene sequence: CDR1 WSHSY, CDR2 SAAADI. The CDR3 sequence is CASSDRFSGANVLTF. CDR3 sequence (DNA): TGCGCCAGCTCCGACCGATTCTCTGGGGCCAACGTCCTGACTTTC.

The V gene is TRBV7-2, the J gene TRBJ2-1; 10 nucleotides match TRBD2. V dropped 1 base and J dropped 8; count of bases not matched to a gene: 5. Germline loops: CDR1 SGHTA, CDR2 FQGNSA. The CDR3 covers 15 residues. CDR3 residues: CASSLVLAGVDEQFF. CDR3 nucleotides: TGTGCCAGCAGCTTAGTGCTAGCGGGAGTGGATGAGCAGTTCTTC.

The rearrangement links TRBV19 to TRBJ2-2; the D gene is possibly TRBD2 (5 bases). The V end was cut by 10 bases, the J end by 5 bases, with 20 bases between. Germline values: CDR1 LNHDA, CDR2 SQIVND (reference sequence). The CDR3 spans 15 residues. The CDR3 DNA reads as TGTGCCACCCTGGGCTCGGGGAGATATACCGGGGAGCTGTTTTTT. It specifies CATLGSGRYTGELFF.

This chain uses TRBV18 with TRBJ1-2; possible D gene TRBD1, 5 bases. The ends were cut back, 2 bases at V and 3 bases at J, with 13 bases in the middle. Germline V lookup: CDR1 KGHSH, CDR2 LQKENI. This CDR3 has 15 residues. The CDR3: CASSPLGLEDYGYTF. The CDR3 coding sequence is TGTGCCAGCTCACCATTGGGGCTAGAGGACTATGGCTACACCTTC.

The chain recombines TRBV18 with TRBJ2-3, with TRBD1 matching 9 bases. Trimming took 4 bases from V and 4 from J; bases not matched to a gene: 6. Per germline, CDR1 KGHSH and CDR2 LQKENI. The CDR3 runs to 15 residues. The CDR3 DNA reads TGTGCCAGCTCACTCAGTACAGGGGGCGCAGATACGCAGTATTTT. Amino acid sequence: CASSLSTGGADTQYF.

V usage is TRBV10-3 and J usage is TRBJ1-5; possibly TRBD1 for D (5 bases). V was pared by 4 bases and J by 3 bases, with 13 bases between. Germline assignment: CDR1 ENHRY and CDR2 SYGVKD. CDR3 length equals 15 residues. The CDR3 sequence: CAISVSGVDNQPQHF. Here the CDR3 DNA reads TGTGCCATCAGTGTTTCGGGGGTTGACAATCAGCCCCAGCATTTT.